The rows below give T cell receptor beta chains drawn from one sample of a study of blood T cell repertoires in COVID-19. Measured with immunoSEQ multiplex PCR; TCRdb has only the in-frame clones, and not every one. Altogether around 500,000 clones are present, roughly 90% being singletons, with the ten largest covering 1.5% to 2%. Sequenced material: PBMCs or T cells enriched from blood (not recorded which). These TCRs come from a woman between 35 and 50 years old who had recovered from COVID-19. CDR3s include the opening cysteine and the closing phenylalanine or tryptophan. Each record gives: V gene, CDR3 length, clone size, D gene, J gene, CDR3 DNA, CDR3 protein. D genes are given only for firm matches. Clone size is shown for a subset of rows, as once, few, many or a class of expanded clone.

>TRBV10-2|12|-|TRBD1|TRBJ2-7
TGCGCCAGCAGTGAAGGGGGCGACGAGCAGTACTTC
CASSEGGDEQYF
>TRBV3-1/TRBV3-2|15|-|-|TRBJ2-5
TGTGCCAGCAGCCAAGATCGGACAGTTCAAGAGACCCAGTACTTC
CASSQDRTVQETQYF
>TRBV19|11|-|-|TRBJ2-3
TGTGCCAGTAGTTTCGTAAATACGCAGTATTTT
CASSFVNTQYF
>TRBV5-1|17|-|TRBD1|TRBJ1-2
TGCGCCAGCAGCTTTAGGACAGGGGGACAACCTAACTATGGCTACACCTTC
CASSFRTGGQPNYGYTF
>TRBV7-2|15|-|TRBD1|TRBJ2-7
TGTGCCAGCAGCTTATTTTACGGACAGGGGACCGAGCAGTACTTC
CASSLFYGQGTEQYF
>TRBV10-1|13|-|-|TRBJ1-6
TGCGCCAGCCGGGGGGGGGAAAATTCACCCCTCCACTTT
CASRGGENSPLHF
>TRBV27|15|-|-|TRBJ1-1
TGTGCCAGCAGCAGACCCAGTGTAGCGGGCACTGAAGCTTTCTTT
CASSRPSVAGTEAFF
>TRBV7-9|17|few|TRBD2|TRBJ2-1
TGTGCCAGCAGCGTAGTAGGACTAGCGGGTTCCGCAGGTGAGCAGTTCTTC
CASSVVGLAGSAGEQFF
>TRBV15|15|-|-|TRBJ1-1
TGTGCCACCAGCAGATGGCCGATGGCGAACACTGAAGCTTTCTTT
CATSRWPMANTEAFF
>TRBV5-4|15|once|TRBD1|TRBJ1-1
TGTGCCAGCAGCCCAGGACAGGGTGTTCACACTGAAGCTTTCTTT
CASSPGQGVHTEAFF
>TRBV13|13|-|TRBD1|TRBJ2-7
TGTGCCAGCAGCCAGGACAGGGTCAACGAGCAGTACTTC
CASSQDRVNEQYF
>TRBV12-3/TRBV12-4|13|-|-|TRBJ1-2
TGTGCCAGCAGTTTAGGGGGGAGGGATGGCTACACCTTC
CASSLGGRDGYTF
>TRBV21-1|14|-|-|TRBJ1-5
TGTGCCAGCAGCAAAGGGAAAGGAGATCAGCCCCAGCATTTT
CASSKGKGDQPQHF
>TRBV6-1|19|-|TRBD1|TRBJ1-4
TGTGCCAGCAGTGGACTCGTCAGGGACAGGGAGGGATTTAATGAAAAACTGTTTTTT
CASSGLVRDREGFNEKLFF
>TRBV7-2|14|-|-|TRBJ2-5
TGTGCCAGCAGCAGAGCACGGGCTAGGGGGACCCAGTACTTC
CASSRARARGTQYF
>TRBV29-1|13|-|TRBD1|TRBJ2-3
TGCAGTGGGGACAGGGAAGGGACAGATACGCAGTATTTT
CSGDREGTDTQYF